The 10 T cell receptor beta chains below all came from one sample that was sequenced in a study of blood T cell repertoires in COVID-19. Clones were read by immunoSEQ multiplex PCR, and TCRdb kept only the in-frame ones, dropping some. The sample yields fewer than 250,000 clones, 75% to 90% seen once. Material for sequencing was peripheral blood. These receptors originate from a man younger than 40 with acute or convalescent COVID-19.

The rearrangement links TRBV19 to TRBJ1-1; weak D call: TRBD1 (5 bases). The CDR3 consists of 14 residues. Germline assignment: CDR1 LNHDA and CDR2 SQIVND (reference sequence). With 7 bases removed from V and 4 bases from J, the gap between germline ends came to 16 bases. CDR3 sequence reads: CASIPAGRGTEAFF. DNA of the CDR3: TGTGCCAGTATTCCCGCAGGGCGAGGCACTGAAGCTTTCTTT. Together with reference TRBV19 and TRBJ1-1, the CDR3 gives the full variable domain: DGGITQSPKYLFRKEGQNVTLSCEQNLNHDAMYWYRQDPGQGLRLIYYSQIVNDFQKGDIAEGYSVSREKKESFPLTVTSAQKNPTAFYLCASIPAGRGTEAFFGQGTRLTVV.

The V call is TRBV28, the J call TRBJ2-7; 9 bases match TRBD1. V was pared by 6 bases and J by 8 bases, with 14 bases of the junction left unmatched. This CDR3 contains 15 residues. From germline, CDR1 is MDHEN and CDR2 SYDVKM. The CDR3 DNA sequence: TGTGCCAGCAGATCGTCCGGCGGACAGGGGTTGAAGCAGTACTTC. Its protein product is CASRSSGGQGLKQYF.

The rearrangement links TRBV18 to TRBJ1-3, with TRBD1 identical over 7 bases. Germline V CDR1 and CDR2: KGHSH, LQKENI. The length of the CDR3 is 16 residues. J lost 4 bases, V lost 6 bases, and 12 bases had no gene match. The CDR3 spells CASSRPTGMDGNTIYF. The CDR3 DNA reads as TGTGCCAGCTCTCGCCCGACAGGGATGGACGGAAACACCATATATTTT.

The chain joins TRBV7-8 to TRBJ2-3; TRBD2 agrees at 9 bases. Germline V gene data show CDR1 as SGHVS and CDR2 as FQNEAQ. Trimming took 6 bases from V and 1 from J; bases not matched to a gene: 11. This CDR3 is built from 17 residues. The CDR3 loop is CASRLPLGGGGTDTQYF. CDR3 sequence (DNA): TGTGCCAGCAGATTACCGTTGGGCGGGGGGGGCACAGATACGCAGTATTTT.

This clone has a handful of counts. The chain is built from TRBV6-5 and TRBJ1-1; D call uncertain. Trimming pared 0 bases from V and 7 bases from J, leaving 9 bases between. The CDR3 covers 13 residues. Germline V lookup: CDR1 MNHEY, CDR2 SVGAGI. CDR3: CASSYSGGIEAFF. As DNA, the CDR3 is TGTGCCAGCAGTTACTCGGGAGGAATTGAAGCTTTCTTT.

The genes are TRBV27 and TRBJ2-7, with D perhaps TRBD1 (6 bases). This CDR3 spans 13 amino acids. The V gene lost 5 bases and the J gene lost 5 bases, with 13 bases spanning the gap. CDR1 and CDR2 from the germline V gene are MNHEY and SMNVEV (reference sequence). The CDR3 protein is CASSGTLGNEQYF. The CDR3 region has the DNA TGTGCCAGCAGTGGGACACTGGGTAACGAGCAGTACTTC.

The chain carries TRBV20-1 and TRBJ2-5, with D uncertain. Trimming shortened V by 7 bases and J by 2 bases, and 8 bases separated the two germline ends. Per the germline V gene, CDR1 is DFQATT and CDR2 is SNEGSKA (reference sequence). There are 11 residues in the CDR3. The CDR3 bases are TGCAGTGGTGTCAGGCAAGAGACCCAGTACTTC. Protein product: CSGVRQETQYF.

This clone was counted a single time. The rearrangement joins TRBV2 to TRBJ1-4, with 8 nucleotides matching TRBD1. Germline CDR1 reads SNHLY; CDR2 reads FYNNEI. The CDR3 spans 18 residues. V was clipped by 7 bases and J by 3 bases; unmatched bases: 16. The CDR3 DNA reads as TGTGCCAGCATCAGGACAGGGTTTCGTCCGCGACCTAATGAAAAACTGTTTTTT. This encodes CASIRTGFRPRPNEKLFF.

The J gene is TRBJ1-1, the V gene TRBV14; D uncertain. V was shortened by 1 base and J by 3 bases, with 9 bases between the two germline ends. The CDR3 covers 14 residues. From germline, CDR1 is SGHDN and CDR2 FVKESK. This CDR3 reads CASSQARRDTEAFF. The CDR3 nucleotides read TGTGCCAGCAGCCAAGCCCGGAGGGACACTGAAGCTTTCTTT.

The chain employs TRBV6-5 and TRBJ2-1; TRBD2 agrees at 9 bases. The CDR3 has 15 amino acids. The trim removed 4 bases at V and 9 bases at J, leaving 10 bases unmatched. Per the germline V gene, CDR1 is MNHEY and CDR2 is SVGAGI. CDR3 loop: CASSSPSSGISEQFF. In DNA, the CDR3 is TGTGCCAGCAGTTCCCCGTCTAGCGGGATTAGTGAGCAGTTCTTC.